This TCR beta chain comes out of a study of CD8 T cells in ankylosing spondylitis. General observations from the study: Several of the motif variants were reported before in synovial fluid and blood from reactive arthritis.

One entry per CDR3 protein, called by TCRdb with MiXCR from the 5' RACE reads. The data hold 200,000 to 250,000 distinct CDR3 sequences, with roughly 25% observed a single time. At least ten counts were recorded for this clonotype. No antigen is known for it. Trimming took 3 bases from V and 0 from J, leaving 12 bases between them. CDR3 length: 15 residues. The V gene's germline CDR1 is SGHRS and CDR2 YFSETQ. Sequencing was done on a sample of blood, either unsorted or a sorted T cell fraction (not recorded which). The chain has TRBV5-1 and TRBJ1-1; no clear D gene. This clonotype originated in a male donor with ankylosing spondylitis or in good health (not recorded which). In DNA, the CDR3 is TGCGCCAGCAGCTCCTCGAGGCCCATGAACACTGAAGCTTTCTTT. This codes for CASSSSRPMNTEAFF.